This TCR beta chain derives from a study of identical twins (dated by TCRdb to 2016 to 2017). In the study overall: The study deep-sequenced TCR alpha and beta repertoires from monozygotic twins, unrelated adults of various ages and cord blood to test whether fetal clonotypes persist. To rule out contamination, replicate twin experiments were performed at different times with different library preparation protocols.

Every donor in the study was a healthy Caucasian. The twin cohort consisted of three pairs of female monozygotic twins, all aged about 18 to 29 years. Peripheral blood mononuclear cells were the source from which RNA for the TCR libraries was isolated. The investigation overall reported the following: Recombination models systematically underestimated out-of-frame TCR alpha sharing in monozygotic twins but agreed with sharing between unrelated individuals. Compared with coincidental sharing between unrelated individuals, out-of-frame TCR alpha sequences shared between twins showed an excess of sequences with low generation probability. Invariant T cells such as MAIT and iNKT could partly confound zero-insertion analyses, though diverse VJ usage argued against this for most clonotypes. Because the same donors could not be followed over many years, the conclusions depended on cross-sectional statistical analysis. The excess sharing between twins in beta out-of-frame sequences was weaker because fewer shared sequences reduced the signal-to-noise ratio. Fewer insertions were carried by abundant cord blood beta clonotypes; a weaker similar trend was observed in young adult naive repertoires, while no such trend was observed in memory repertoires.

A word on this clonotype: Its antigen is still unknown. No base quality information exists; no much larger clone differs at one position.

V has 3 bases trimmed and J has 9 bases trimmed; junction bases matching no gene number 8. CDR1 and CDR2, looked up from the germline V gene, are ENHRY and SYGVKD. The CDR3 has 15 amino acids, counting the end cysteine and phenylalanine. The read is trimmed to its CDR3 DNA, 45 bases read in frame from base 1. Library construction relied on 5' RACE. TCRdb lists the instrument as Illumina HiSeq 2000. A universal primer binding site was introduced by template switching, and a unique molecular identifier was present in the final cDNA, enabling accurate counting of TCR cDNA molecules. Specific primers in the conserved constant-segment region were used to synthesize first-strand cDNA for the TCR alpha and beta chains. To control for contamination, each cDNA library was double barcoded with a SMART-Mk sample barcode plus Illumina barcodes. TruSeq adapter sequences and Illumina sample barcodes were added in two successive PCR steps. Sequencing of the TCR alpha and beta cDNA libraries was done on the Illumina HiSeq platform using custom primers. The authors processed their data as follows. Raw reads were processed with MiGEC to extract unique molecular identifiers, and MiXCR was used to determine CDR3 positions. For each individual, recombination models were inferred using an EM algorithm with the repgenHMM and IGoR tools. Shared clonotype analysis was performed with the tcR package in R, normalizing sharing by the product of cloneset sizes. Out-of-frame nonproductive sequences were analyzed to study raw recombination free of thymic and clonal selection effects. TCRdb applied fastp at Q25 and MiXCR to the public reads, then kept only in-frame beta chains. One record per CDR3 amino acid sequence lists the most common genes and DNA. In this record, the V and J calls reflect TCRdb's handling and not the investigators' own analysis. This sample lists just under 650,000 distinct CDR3 sequences; about 7.1% were detected once. Of the sample, about 1.5% falls within the top ten clones.

These data were likewise used in another study, on yellow fever vaccine responses in identical twins. The second publication reports: The T cell response to vaccination in identical twins was reported by the authors to appear partly convergent and partly personalized. The study precisely tracked vaccine-responding T cell clones in identical twins.

The sample consisted of PBMCs. The clonotype originates from a woman aged 18-30 years in good health. The sequence is built from TRBV10-3 and TRBJ2-1, with TRBD1 matching 10 junction bases. The sequenced DNA: TGTGCCATCAGTGACCAAGGGACAGGGGAGGGTGAGCAGTTCTTC. It translates to CAISDQGTGEGEQFF.